Shown below are 10 T cell receptor beta chains from a single sample sequenced in a study of blood T cell repertoires in COVID-19. Sequencing used immunoSEQ multiplex PCR; TCRdb keeps in-frame clones, though not all of them. This sample carries about 73,000 clones, approximately 82% of them seen once, and the ten largest clones take less than 6.5%. The sample taken for sequencing was peripheral blood. All receptors derive from a man in his fifties with active COVID-19.

This clone was observed a single time. This sequence joins TRBV3-1 (or the pseudogene TRBV3-2) and TRBJ2-1; 13 bases map to TRBD2. Per germline, CDR1 LGHDT and CDR2 YNNKEL (reference sequence). V trimming: 0 bases; J trimming: 3 bases; junction bases outside the gene matches: 2. This CDR3 has 17 residues. CDR3 sequence reads: CASSQDGLAGDYNEQFF. The CDR3 DNA is TGTGCCAGCAGCCAAGATGGACTAGCGGGGGACTACAATGAGCAGTTCTTC.

V usage is TRBV15 and J usage is TRBJ1-5; TRBD1 matches 7 bases. Germline trimming cut 0 bases from V and 2 bases from J; bases unmatched to any gene: 10. CDR1 is LNHNV and CDR2 is YYDKDF in the germline V gene (reference sequence). This CDR3 is built from 18 residues. In DNA form, the CDR3 reads TGTGCCACCAGCAGAGATAGTAACACAGGGGTAGGCAATCAGCCCCAGCATTTT. Protein product: CATSRDSNTGVGNQPQHF. Supplemented by reference TRBV15 and TRBJ1-5, the full variable domain reads DAMVIQNPRYQVTQFGKPVTLSCSQTLNHNVMYWYQQKSSQAPKLLFHYYDKDFNNEADTPDNFQSRRPNTSFCFLDIRSPGLGDTAMYLCATSRDSNTGVGNQPQHFGDGTRLSIL.

The chain is built from TRBV7-2 and TRBJ2-7; possible D gene TRBD2, 6 bases. Germline V gene sequence: CDR1 SGHTA, CDR2 FQGNSA. CDR3 length equals 14 residues. V was pared by 7 bases and J by 7 bases, with 20 bases between. The CDR3 region has the DNA TGTGCCAGCACCCGTAGCGGAAGGGCGGGGGAGCAGTACTTC. This sequence encodes CASTRSGRAGEQYF.

This chain connects TRBV24-1 to TRBJ2-1; D remains unclear. With 4 bases removed from V and 7 bases from J, the gap between germline ends came to 10 bases. This CDR3 is built from 13 residues. Germline CDR1 and CDR2: KGHDR and SFDVKD. The CDR3 loop is CATSETRRNEQFF. As DNA, the CDR3 is TGTGCCACCAGTGAGACTCGTAGAAATGAGCAGTTCTTC.

V usage is TRBV6-5 and J usage is TRBJ1-3, with no clear D. With 8 bases removed from V and 2 bases from J, the gap between germline ends came to 10 bases. The CDR3 runs 13 residues. Germline V gives CDR1 MNHEY, CDR2 SVGAGI. CDR3 nucleotides: TGTGCCAGCTCCGACGGGGCTGGAAACACCATATATTTT. Its protein is CASSDGAGNTIYF.

In its sample, this clone was seen a few times. The chain joins TRBV30 to TRBJ1-2; tentatively, D is TRBD1 (5 bases). Germline-derived CDR1 and CDR2 are GTSNPN and SVGIG (reference sequence). Trimming stripped 7 bases from V and 5 bases from J, with 23 bases between. The CDR3 loop spans 15 amino acids. The CDR3 is CAYLSSRGEVYGYTF. In DNA form, the CDR3 reads TGTGCCTACCTATCTTCGCGGGGGGAGGTATATGGCTACACCTTC.

The chain carries TRBV19 and TRBJ1-6; 7 positions agree with TRBD1. The CDR3 has 14 amino acids. With V trimmed by 0 bases and J by 8 bases, 1 base remained unmatched. Germline V gene lookup returns CDR1 LNHDA and CDR2 SQIVND (reference sequence). CDR3 loop: CASSIDRGYSPLHF. The CDR3 DNA is TGTGCCAGTAGTATAGACAGGGGGTATTCACCCCTCCACTTT.

The rearrangement uses TRBV6-6 and TRBJ2-2; D perhaps matches TRBD1 (6 bases). V shed 6 bases and J shed 0 bases, with 11 bases lying between them. This CDR3 has 15 residues. CDR1 MNHNY and CDR2 SVGAGI come from the germline V gene (reference sequence). CDR3 in amino acids: CASRLGHANTGELFF. CDR3 sequence (DNA): TGTGCCAGCAGGCTGGGACACGCGAACACCGGGGAGCTGTTTTTT.

This clone has a single count. The chain combines TRBV5-1 with TRBJ1-1; D gene uncertain. CDR3 length: 15 residues. In germline, CDR1 is SGHRS, CDR2 YFSETQ. V was cut by 1 base and J by 1 base, with 11 bases left in between. This CDR3 reads CASSLTPGRNTEAFF. The CDR3 coding sequence is TGCGCCAGCAGCTTGACTCCGGGGAGGAACACTGAAGCTTTCTTT.

This clone was counted a single time. The gene calls are TRBV6-6 and TRBJ2-3; 8 bases are a match to TRBD1. This CDR3 is 13 amino acids long. Germline lookup yields CDR1 MNHNY and CDR2 SVGAGI (reference sequence). Trimming cost V 2 bases and J 11 bases; bases outside gene matches: 6. As DNA, the CDR3 is TGTGCCAGCAGTTACCCGACAGGGGTTAAGCAGTATTTT. The encoded protein is CASSYPTGVKQYF.